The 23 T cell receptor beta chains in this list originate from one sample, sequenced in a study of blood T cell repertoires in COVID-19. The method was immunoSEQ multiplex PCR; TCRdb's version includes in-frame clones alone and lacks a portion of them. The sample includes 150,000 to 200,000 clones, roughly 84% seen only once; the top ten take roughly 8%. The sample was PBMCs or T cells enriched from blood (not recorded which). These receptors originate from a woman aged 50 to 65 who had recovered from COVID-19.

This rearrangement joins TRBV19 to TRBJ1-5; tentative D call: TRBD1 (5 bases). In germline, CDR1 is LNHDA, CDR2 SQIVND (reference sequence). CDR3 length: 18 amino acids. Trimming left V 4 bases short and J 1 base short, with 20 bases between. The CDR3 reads CASSTAPPRDSSNQPQHF. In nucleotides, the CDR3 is TGTGCCAGTAGTACCGCTCCCCCCAGGGATTCAAGCAATCAGCCCCAGCATTTT.

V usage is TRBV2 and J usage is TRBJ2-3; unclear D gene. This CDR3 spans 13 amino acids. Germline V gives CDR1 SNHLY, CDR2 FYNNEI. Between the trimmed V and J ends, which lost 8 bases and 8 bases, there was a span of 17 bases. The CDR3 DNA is TGTGCCAGCCTGGGCGAGCTTTTAGGTACGCAGTATTTT. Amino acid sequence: CASLGELLGTQYF.

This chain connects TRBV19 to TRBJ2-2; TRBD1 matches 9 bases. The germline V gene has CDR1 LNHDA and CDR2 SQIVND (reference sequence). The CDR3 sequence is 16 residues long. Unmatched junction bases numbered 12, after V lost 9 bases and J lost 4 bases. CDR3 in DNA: TGTGCCAGCACCTCTGGACAGGGGATCTCCACCGGGGAGCTGTTTTTT. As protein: CASTSGQGISTGELFF.

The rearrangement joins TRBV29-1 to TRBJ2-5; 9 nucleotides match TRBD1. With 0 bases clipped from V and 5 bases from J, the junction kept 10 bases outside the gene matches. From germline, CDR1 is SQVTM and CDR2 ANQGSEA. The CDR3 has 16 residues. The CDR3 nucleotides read TGCAGCGTTGAAGATCAAAGGGGACAGGGAGGGGAGACCCAGTACTTC. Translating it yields CSVEDQRGQGGETQYF.

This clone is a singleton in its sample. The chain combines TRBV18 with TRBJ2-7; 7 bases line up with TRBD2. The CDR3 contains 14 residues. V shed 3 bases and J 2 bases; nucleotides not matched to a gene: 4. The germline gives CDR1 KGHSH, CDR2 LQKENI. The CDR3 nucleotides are TGTGCCAGCTCACCCACTAGCGCTCCCTACGAGCAGTACTTC. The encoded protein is CASSPTSAPYEQYF.

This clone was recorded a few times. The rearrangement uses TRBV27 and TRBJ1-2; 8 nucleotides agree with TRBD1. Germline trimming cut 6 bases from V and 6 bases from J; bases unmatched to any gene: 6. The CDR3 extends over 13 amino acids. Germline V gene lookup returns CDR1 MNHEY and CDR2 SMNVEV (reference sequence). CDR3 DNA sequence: TGTGCCAGCAGCGGACAGGGACCTGATGGCTACACCTTC. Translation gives CASSGQGPDGYTF.

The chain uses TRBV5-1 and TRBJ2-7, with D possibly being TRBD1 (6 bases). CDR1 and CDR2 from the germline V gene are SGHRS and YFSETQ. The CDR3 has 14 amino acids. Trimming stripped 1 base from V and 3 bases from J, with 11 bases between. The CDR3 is CASSLSGTYYEQYF. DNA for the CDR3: TGCGCCAGCAGCTTGTCTGGGACATACTACGAGCAGTACTTC.

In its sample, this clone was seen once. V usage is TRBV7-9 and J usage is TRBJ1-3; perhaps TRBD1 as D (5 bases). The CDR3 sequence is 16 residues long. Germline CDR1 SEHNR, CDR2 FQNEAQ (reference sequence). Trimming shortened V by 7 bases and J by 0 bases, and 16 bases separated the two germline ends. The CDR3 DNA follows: TGTGCCAGCAACGAAAAGGGAGGGGACTCTGGAAACACCATATATTTT. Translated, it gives CASNEKGGDSGNTIYF.

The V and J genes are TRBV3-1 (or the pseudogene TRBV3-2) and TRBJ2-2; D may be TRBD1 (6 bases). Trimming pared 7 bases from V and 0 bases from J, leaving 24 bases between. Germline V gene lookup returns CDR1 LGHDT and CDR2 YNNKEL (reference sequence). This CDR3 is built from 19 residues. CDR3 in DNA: TGTGCCAGCAACGGACAGCCCAACACCACCCTCGCGAACACCGGGGAGCTGTTTTTT. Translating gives CASNGQPNTTLANTGELFF.

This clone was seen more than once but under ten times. The CDR3 DNA sequence: TGCGCCAGCAGCCCCTACCCGTGTCCCGGGGAGCTGTTTTTT. Translated: CASSPYPCPGELFF. The rearrangement links TRBV23-1 to TRBJ2-2; no definite D call. TRBV23-1 is classed as an ORF, of uncertain function. The CDR3 is 14 amino acids. The V gene lost 6 bases and the J gene lost 6 bases, with 14 bases spanning the gap.

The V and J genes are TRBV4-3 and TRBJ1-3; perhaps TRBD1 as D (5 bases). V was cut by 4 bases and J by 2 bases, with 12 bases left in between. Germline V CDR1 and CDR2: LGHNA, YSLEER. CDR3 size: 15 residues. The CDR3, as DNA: TGCGCCAGCAGCCTCGGGGAGGGGCCTGGAAACACCATATATTTT. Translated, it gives CASSLGEGPGNTIYF.

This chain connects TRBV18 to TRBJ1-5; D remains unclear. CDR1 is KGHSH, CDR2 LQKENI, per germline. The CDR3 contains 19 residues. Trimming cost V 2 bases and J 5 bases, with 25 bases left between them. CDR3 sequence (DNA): TGTGCCAGCTCACCAGGGTCGGCCAGGAAGACCGCTTATGATCAGCCCCAGCATTTT. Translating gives CASSPGSARKTAYDQPQHF.

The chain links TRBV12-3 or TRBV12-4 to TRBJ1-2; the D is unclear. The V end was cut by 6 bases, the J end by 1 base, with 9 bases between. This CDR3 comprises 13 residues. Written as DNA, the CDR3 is TGTGCCAGCAGCCCCGCGGGTAACTATGGCTACACCTTC. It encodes CASSPAGNYGYTF.

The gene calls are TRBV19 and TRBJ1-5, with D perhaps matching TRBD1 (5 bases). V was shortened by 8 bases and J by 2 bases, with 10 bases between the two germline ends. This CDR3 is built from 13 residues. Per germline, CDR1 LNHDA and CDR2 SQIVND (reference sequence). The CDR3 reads CASSGLGNQPQHF. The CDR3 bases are TGTGCCAGTTCAGGGTTAGGCAATCAGCCCCAGCATTTT.

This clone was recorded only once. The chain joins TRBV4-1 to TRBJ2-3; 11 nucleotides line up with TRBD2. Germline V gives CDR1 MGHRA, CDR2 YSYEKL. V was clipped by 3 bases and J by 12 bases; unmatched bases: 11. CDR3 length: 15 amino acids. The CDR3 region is CASSQVLAGASPQYF. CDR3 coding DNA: TGCGCCAGCAGCCAGGTACTAGCGGGGGCCTCACCACAGTATTTT.

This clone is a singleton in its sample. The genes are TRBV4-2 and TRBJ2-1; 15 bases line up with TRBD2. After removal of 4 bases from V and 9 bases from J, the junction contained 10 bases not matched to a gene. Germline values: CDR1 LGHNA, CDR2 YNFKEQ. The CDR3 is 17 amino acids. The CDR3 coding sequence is TGTGCCAGCAGCCCCGGGACTAGCGGGGGGTCTAGGGTTGAGCAGTTCTTC. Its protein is CASSPGTSGGSRVEQFF.

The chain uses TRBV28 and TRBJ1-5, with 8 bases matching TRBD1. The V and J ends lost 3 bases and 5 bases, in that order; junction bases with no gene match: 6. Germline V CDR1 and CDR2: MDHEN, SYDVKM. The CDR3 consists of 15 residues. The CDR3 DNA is TGTGCCAGCAGTTTTGTCAGGGGGCGAGATCAGCCCCAGCATTTT. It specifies CASSFVRGRDQPQHF.

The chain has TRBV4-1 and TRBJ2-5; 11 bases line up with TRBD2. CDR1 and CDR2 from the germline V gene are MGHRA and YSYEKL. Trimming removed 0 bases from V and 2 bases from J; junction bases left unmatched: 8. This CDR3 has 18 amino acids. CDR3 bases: TGCGCCAGCAGCCAAGAAAATATCGGGACTAGCGGACAAGAGACCCAGTACTTC. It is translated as CASSQENIGTSGQETQYF.

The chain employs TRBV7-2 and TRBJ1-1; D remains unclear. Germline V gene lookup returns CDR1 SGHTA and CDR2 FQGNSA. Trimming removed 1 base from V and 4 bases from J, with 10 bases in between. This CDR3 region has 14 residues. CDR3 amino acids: CASSLDHRVTEAFF. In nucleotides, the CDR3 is TGTGCCAGCAGCTTAGATCATCGGGTCACTGAAGCTTTCTTT.

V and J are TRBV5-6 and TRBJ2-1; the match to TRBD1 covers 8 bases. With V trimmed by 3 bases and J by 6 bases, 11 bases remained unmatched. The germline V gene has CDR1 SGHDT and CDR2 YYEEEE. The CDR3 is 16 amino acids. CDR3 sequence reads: CASSSLPGTGTNEQFF. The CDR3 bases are TGTGCCAGCAGCTCGCTACCCGGGACAGGAACCAATGAGCAGTTCTTC.

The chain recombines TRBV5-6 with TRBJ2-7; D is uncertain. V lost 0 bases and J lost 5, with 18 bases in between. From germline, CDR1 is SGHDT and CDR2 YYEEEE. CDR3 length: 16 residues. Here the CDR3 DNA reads TGTGCCAGCAGCTTGGGTCTACAGCCAGCTCGCGACGAGCAGTACTTC. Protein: CASSLGLQPARDEQYF.

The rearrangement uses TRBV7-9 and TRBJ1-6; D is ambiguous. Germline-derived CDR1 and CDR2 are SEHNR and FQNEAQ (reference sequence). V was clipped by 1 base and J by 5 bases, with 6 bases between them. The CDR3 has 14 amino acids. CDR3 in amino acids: CASSLGQNNSPLHF. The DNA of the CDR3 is TGTGCCAGCAGCTTAGGTCAGAATAATTCACCCCTCCACTTT.

The CDR3: CASLRSSGIGELFF. In DNA form, the CDR3 reads TGTGCCAGCCTCCGCTCTAGCGGGATCGGGGAGCTGTTTTTT. The chain joins TRBV11-1 to TRBJ2-2, with TRBD2 identical over 9 bases. With V trimmed by 8 bases and J by 7 bases, 8 bases remained unmatched. In germline, CDR1 is SGHAT, CDR2 FQDESV (reference sequence). CDR3 size: 14 residues.